This TCR beta chain was captured by sequencing in a study of cytomegalovirus exposure and HLA in healthy donors. The PCR was carried out with 60 Vbeta primers and 13 Jbeta primers. TCRdb's copy holds only in-frame clones and misses some; the assay was immunoSEQ multiplex PCR. Of roughly 120,000 clones in the sample, roughly 80% were seen once. The CDR3 consists of 11 residues. The V gene lost 8 bases and the J gene lost 8 bases, with 12 bases spanning the gap. Germline CDR1 is MDHEN and CDR2 is SYDVKM. With respect to this clone: Antigen unknown.

Study outcomes and limitations: Presence/absence analyses assumed roughly uniform sequencing depth across donors. Cytomegalovirus status was reportedly diagnosed by the classifier with high specificity and sensitivity. Later, an analysis found that common viral pathogens appeared to be linked with several of the most significant clusters.

The specimen sequenced was PBMCs. This TCR came from a man between 25 and 39 years old in good health and CMV-seronegative. V gene TRBV28 combines with J gene TRBJ1-2; D remains unclear. CDR3 in amino acids: CASRAPEGYTF. The CDR3 DNA follows: TGTGCCAGCCGAGCTCCGGAGGGCTACACCTTC.